Shown below are 30 T cell receptor beta chains from a single sample sequenced in a study of CD8 T cells in ankylosing spondylitis. TCRdb used MiXCR to reprocess the 5' RACE reads, holding one entry per CDR3 protein. This repertoire shows 150,000 to 200,000 distinct CDR3 sequences, roughly 31% found once; its top ten account for 6%. Sequencing used synovial fluid, either unsorted or a sorted T cell fraction (not recorded which). The receptor set was obtained from a male donor with ankylosing spondylitis.

The table lists this clonotype with a few counts. The chain couples TRBV28 to TRBJ2-5; 8 bases are a match to TRBD2. J was trimmed by 5 bases and V by 6 bases; bases with no gene match: 17. The CDR3 runs to 17 residues. The germline gives CDR1 MDHEN, CDR2 SYDVKM. CDR3 DNA: TGTGCCAGCAGCCCGGGGTCGGGAGGGCCCTCTCTTGAGACCCAGTACTTC. Its protein product is CASSPGSGGPSLETQYF.

The CDR3 protein is CSARGGESASYEQYF. The CDR3 nucleotides read TGCAGTGCTAGAGGGGGGGAAAGCGCCTCCTACGAGCAGTACTTC. The gene calls are TRBV20-1 and TRBJ2-7; perhaps TRBD2 as D (6 bases). Germline V lookup: CDR1 DFQATT, CDR2 SNEGSKA (reference sequence). Trimming cost V 1 base and J 0 bases, with 13 bases left between them. CDR3 length equals 15 residues.

This clonotype was counted only a few times. V usage is TRBV20-1 and J usage is TRBJ2-3; D gene ambiguous. This CDR3 has 12 amino acids. Per germline, CDR1 DFQATT and CDR2 SNEGSKA (reference sequence). With 0 bases removed from V and 5 bases from J, the gap between germline ends came to 6 bases. The CDR3 DNA is TGCAGTGCTAGAGAAGGCAGAGATACGCAGTATTTT. This codes for CSAREGRDTQYF.

A few counts support this clonotype. This chain joins TRBV7-9 and TRBJ1-1, with TRBD1 matching 7 bases. The CDR3 spans 14 residues. Losses at the gene ends were 5 bases for V and 3 bases for J; bases not matched to a gene: 6. Germline loops: CDR1 SEHNR, CDR2 FQNEAQ (reference sequence). CDR3 region: CASSPRGQDTEAFF. The DNA for the CDR3 is TGTGCCAGCAGCCCAAGGGGGCAGGACACTGAAGCTTTCTTT.

The gene calls are TRBV9 and TRBJ2-7; perhaps TRBD2 as D (6 bases). The CDR3 runs to 14 residues. Germline V gives CDR1 SGDLS, CDR2 YYNGEE. The germline V and J ends were trimmed by 6 bases and 6 bases, with 19 bases remaining between them. CDR3 sequence reads: CASNQGREDSEQYF. DNA for the CDR3: TGTGCCAGCAACCAGGGCAGGGAGGATAGCGAGCAGTACTTC.

There are a few counts of this clonotype. V gene TRBV29-1 combines with J gene TRBJ2-7; D not resolved. V lost 4 bases and J lost 4, with 8 bases in between. The CDR3 is made up of 11 amino acids. The germline CDR1 and CDR2 sequences are SQVTM and ANQGSEA. CDR3 sequence reads: CSVVVQYEQYF. The CDR3 nucleotides read TGCAGCGTTGTAGTCCAGTACGAGCAGTACTTC.

The chain uses TRBV11-2 and TRBJ2-6, with D hard to call. The V gene lost 3 bases and the J gene lost 3 bases, with 6 bases spanning the gap. The CDR3 contains 14 residues. Germline V gives CDR1 SGHAT, CDR2 FQNNGV. CDR3 loop: CASSFDGGANVLTF. The CDR3 DNA sequence: TGTGCCAGCAGCTTTGACGGTGGGGCCAACGTCCTGACTTTC.

This clonotype was detected many times. CDR3 region: CASSQERLQGVFGYTF. The CDR3 DNA follows: TGCGCCAGCAGCCAAGAAAGGCTCCAGGGGGTGTTCGGCTACACCTTC. V and J are TRBV4-1 and TRBJ1-2; 7 bases are a match to TRBD1. J gave up 8 bases and V 0 bases, and 12 bases lay outside the gene matches. CDR1 and CDR2 from the germline V gene are MGHRA and YSYEKL. The CDR3 is made up of 16 amino acids.

The gene calls are TRBV15 and TRBJ2-3; D is unresolved. The CDR3 loop spans 12 amino acids. The V end was cut by 3 bases, the J end by 6 bases, with 7 bases between. Germline values: CDR1 LNHNV, CDR2 YYDKDF (reference sequence). The DNA for the CDR3 is TGTGCCACCAGCAGCCACAAGGATACGCAGTATTTT. Translating gives CATSSHKDTQYF.

The V call is TRBV11-1, the J call TRBJ2-3, with a tentative D call TRBD1 (6 bases). The CDR3 covers 15 residues. Deletions cut 1 base from V and 3 bases from J, with 11 bases between. Germline V gene data show CDR1 as SGHAT and CDR2 as FQDESV (reference sequence). CDR3 nucleotides: TGTGCCAGCAGCTTAGGAAGACAGGCTACAGATACGCAGTATTTT. Amino acids: CASSLGRQATDTQYF.

The chain links TRBV28 to TRBJ2-7, with 9 positions matching TRBD2. V was pared by 7 bases and J by 5 bases, with 9 bases of the junction left unmatched. The CDR3 spans 14 residues. From germline, CDR1 is MDHEN and CDR2 SYDVKM. The DNA for the CDR3 is TGTGCCAGCACGGCGGGAGGGCCAATAGACGAGCAGTACTTC. This encodes CASTAGGPIDEQYF.

This clonotype was detected a few times. V usage is TRBV14 and J usage is TRBJ2-5, with D tentatively TRBD1 (5 bases). This CDR3 contains 14 residues. The ends were cut back, 2 bases at V and 7 bases at J, with 14 bases in the middle. In germline, CDR1 is SGHDN, CDR2 FVKESK. Here the CDR3 reads CASSQTSRQGTQYF. The CDR3 DNA reads TGTGCCAGCAGCCAAACGTCGCGTCAGGGGACCCAGTACTTC.

This clonotype has ten or more counts. The chain recombines TRBV2 with TRBJ2-5; D uncertain. The CDR3 has 16 residues. V was clipped by 6 bases and J by 5 bases, with 22 bases between them. Germline lookup yields CDR1 SNHLY and CDR2 FYNNEI. The CDR3 region has the DNA TGTGCCAGCAGCCCATCCCCACATAGGGCTCGGGAGACCCAGTACTTC. Its translation is CASSPSPHRARETQYF.

This clonotype was recorded at least ten times. V and J are TRBV5-1 and TRBJ2-1, with 11 bases lining up with TRBD2. Germline assignment: CDR1 SGHRS and CDR2 YFSETQ. CDR3 size: 16 residues. Losses at the gene ends were 6 bases for V and 9 bases for J; bases not matched to a gene: 14. The CDR3 region has the DNA TGCGCCAGCACTGATAGCGGGAGGGCCCGGGTGTTTGAGCAGTTCTTC. As protein: CASTDSGRARVFEQFF.

This clonotype was seen a few times. The chain combines TRBV7-8 with TRBJ2-7; TRBD2 matches at 7 bases. Germline V CDR1 and CDR2: SGHVS, FQNEAQ. The V gene end was trimmed by 5 bases and the J gene end by 2 bases; junction bases not matched to a gene: 6. The CDR3 extends over 14 amino acids. This CDR3 is CASSPMGGAYEQYF. Written as DNA, the CDR3 is TGTGCCAGCAGCCCTATGGGGGGGGCCTACGAGCAGTACTTC.

This chain uses TRBV6-1 with TRBJ2-3; D possibly corresponds to TRBD2 (6 bases). This CDR3 has 16 residues. Trimming removed 7 bases at V and 5 bases at J, with 22 bases between. Germline CDR1 reads MNHNS; CDR2 reads SASEGT. The CDR3 loop is CASTSFSAPAGDTQYF. In nucleotides, the CDR3 is TGTGCCAGCACATCATTCTCCGCTCCAGCGGGAGATACGCAGTATTTT.

This clonotype was picked up a small number of times. The V and J genes are TRBV2 and TRBJ2-7; D not resolved. V was cut by 7 bases and J by 5 bases, with 15 bases left in between. The CDR3 has 13 amino acids. CDR1 and CDR2 (germline): SNHLY, FYNNEI. The CDR3 DNA is TGTGCCAGCACGCAGGCGACCCCCGACGAGCAGTACTTC. This gives the protein CASTQATPDEQYF.

The chain is built from TRBV5-5 and TRBJ1-1; 9 bases are shared with TRBD1. The V gene end was trimmed by 2 bases and the J gene end by 12 bases; junction bases not matched to a gene: 8. CDR1 and CDR2 (germline): SGHKS, YYEKEE (reference sequence). This CDR3 region has 13 residues. The chain's CDR3 is CASSLAGQGHSFF. The CDR3 DNA is TGTGCCAGCAGCTTAGCTGGACAGGGGCACTCTTTCTTT.

The chain couples TRBV12-3 or TRBV12-4 to TRBJ1-1; D possibly corresponds to TRBD1 (5 bases). This CDR3 is 14 amino acids long. The V and J ends lost 4 bases and 5 bases respectively, with 14 bases between them. This CDR3 is CASSYRFANTEAFF. CDR3 bases: TGTGCCAGCAGTTACAGGTTTGCGAATACTGAAGCTTTCTTT.

The chain links TRBV20-1 to TRBJ1-2, with TRBD1 identical over 8 bases. The CDR3 runs to 12 residues. Germline V lookup: CDR1 DFQATT, CDR2 SNEGSKA (reference sequence). Trimming took 3 bases from V and 8 from J; bases not matched to a gene: 5. This CDR3 reads CSARGQEGGYTF. Written as DNA, the CDR3 is TGCAGTGCTAGGGGACAGGAGGGAGGCTACACCTTC.

The gene calls are TRBV12-3 or TRBV12-4 and TRBJ1-4; a possible D gene is TRBD1 (6 bases). The CDR3 covers 15 residues. V gave up 2 bases and J gave up 7 bases, with 14 bases separating them. CDR3 loop: CASSLKGGIGEKLFF. CDR3 DNA sequence: TGTGCCAGCAGTTTAAAGGGGGGCATCGGTGAAAAACTGTTTTTT.

V usage is TRBV14 and J usage is TRBJ2-2, with D possibly matching TRBD2 (6 bases). Germline-derived CDR1 and CDR2 are SGHDN and FVKESK. The CDR3 spans 17 residues. Trimming left V 1 base short and J 4 bases short, with 16 bases between. The CDR3 protein is CASSQGPVVSGTGELFF. CDR3 bases: TGTGCCAGCAGCCAAGGTCCCGTAGTTAGCGGCACCGGGGAGCTGTTTTTT.

The genes are TRBV3-1 and TRBJ1-6, with 10 bases aligning to TRBD1. Trimming removed 2 bases from V and 10 bases from J; junction bases left unmatched: 8. This CDR3 has 16 residues. Germline CDR1 and CDR2: LGHDT and YNNKEL (reference sequence). The CDR3 DNA reads TGTGCCAGCAGCCAAAAACCGGGACAGGGGAACTCACCCCTCCACTTT. Protein sequence: CASSQKPGQGNSPLHF.

This clonotype came up many times. The chain employs TRBV10-3 and TRBJ1-6, with a possible D match to TRBD1 (5 bases). Germline V gene data show CDR1 as ENHRY and CDR2 as SYGVKD. The CDR3 has 15 amino acids. Trimming stripped 5 bases from V and 8 bases from J, with 16 bases between. The CDR3, as DNA: TGTGCCATCAGTTTAGACAGCCTCCCCCATTCACCCCTCCACTTT. It yields the protein CAISLDSLPHSPLHF.

This clonotype was seen repeatedly, ten times or more. The CDR3 loop is CASSQGGRAKNTEAFF. DNA for the CDR3: TGTGCCAGCAGCCAAGGGGGTCGGGCAAAGAACACTGAAGCTTTCTTT. The chain links TRBV3-1 to TRBJ1-1; D remains ambiguous. Trimming cost V 1 base and J 1 base, with 13 bases left between them. Germline lookup yields CDR1 LGHDT and CDR2 YNNKEL (reference sequence). This CDR3 contains 16 residues.

In its sample, this clonotype was seen a few times. The chain has TRBV29-1 and TRBJ1-4; TRBD1 agrees at 9 bases. The CDR3 is 15 amino acids. The germline V gene encodes CDR1 SQVTM and CDR2 ANQGSEA. V trimming: 5 bases; J trimming: 5 bases; junction bases outside the gene matches: 9. CDR3 DNA sequence: TGCAGCGTTTTGGACAGGGGTACAGAGAATGAAAAACTGTTTTTT. Amino acid sequence: CSVLDRGTENEKLFF.

A few counts support this clonotype. This sequence joins TRBV10-3 and TRBJ1-6, with D unclear. Trimming cost V 8 bases and J 0 bases, with 5 bases left between them. Germline CDR1 reads ENHRY; CDR2 reads SYGVKD. CDR3 length: 13 residues. The CDR3 coding sequence is TGTGCCATCGGGCTCTCCTATAATTCACCCCTCCACTTT. Protein: CAIGLSYNSPLHF.

The J gene is TRBJ2-2, the V gene TRBV11-2; perhaps TRBD2 as D (7 bases). Germline CDR1 reads SGHAT; CDR2 reads FQNNGV. This CDR3 contains 15 residues. Deletions cut 5 bases from V and 5 bases from J, with 15 bases between. CDR3 in DNA: TGTGCCAGCAGCCCCCAGGCGGGGGCGACCGGGGAGCTGTTTTTT. It yields the protein CASSPQAGATGELFF.

This clonotype was picked up a small number of times. This chain joins TRBV20-1 and TRBJ1-1, with D hard to call. CDR1 is DFQATT and CDR2 is SNEGSKA in the germline V gene (reference sequence). The CDR3 is 12 amino acids. CDR3 sequence (DNA): TGCAGCCTCCTCCCGGGCGGGACTGAAGCTTTCTTT. Protein product: CSLLPGGTEAFF.

The chain combines TRBV5-6 with TRBJ2-2, with TRBD1 matching 7 bases. V gave up 4 bases and J gave up 3 bases; unmatched junction bases: 9. The CDR3 has 16 amino acids. Germline CDR1 SGHDT, CDR2 YYEEEE. The CDR3 bases are TGTGCCAGCAGCCCAGGATACAGGGGAGACACCGGGGAGCTGTTTTTT. Encoded protein: CASSPGYRGDTGELFF.